This T cell receptor beta chain was recorded in a study of blood T cell repertoires in COVID-19. TCRdb's copy holds only in-frame clones and misses some; the assay was immunoSEQ multiplex PCR. The sample has some 100,000 clones; about 91% are singletons. The CDR3 runs 19 residues. The junction had 12 bases not matched to a gene; V was cut back by 4 bases and J by 4 bases. From germline, CDR1 is SGHTA and CDR2 FQGNSA. The chain uses TRBV7-2 and TRBJ2-1, with 14 bases aligning to TRBD2. Sequencing was done on a sample of peripheral blood. The sequence derives from a woman older than 75 with active COVID-19. CDR3 residues: CASSSRGLAGEGVYNEQFF. In DNA form, the CDR3 reads TGTGCCAGCAGCTCGAGGGGACTAGCGGGAGAAGGGGTATACAATGAGCAGTTCTTC.